This T cell receptor (beta chain) is drawn from a study of T cells expressing NK-cell markers. CDR1 and CDR2 (germline): DFQATT, SNEGSKA (reference sequence). The CDR3 runs 11 residues. Generation of TCR beta cDNA was performed by 5'RACE template switching incorporating UMIs. TCRdb reworked the 5' RACE reads into one entry per CDR3 protein, no DNA. The sample has 550,000 to 600,000 distinct CDR3 sequences. Sequencing used blood T cells: a sorted CD56 or NKG2C T cell subset, CD4+ or CD8+ T cells, or bulk PBMC T cells (not recorded which). The chain carries TRBV20-1 and TRBJ2-3; TCRdb's D call, TRBD1, is unchecked because there is no DNA. The TCR originated in a man younger than 30 in good health. Here the CDR3 reads CSAISQGDPYF.